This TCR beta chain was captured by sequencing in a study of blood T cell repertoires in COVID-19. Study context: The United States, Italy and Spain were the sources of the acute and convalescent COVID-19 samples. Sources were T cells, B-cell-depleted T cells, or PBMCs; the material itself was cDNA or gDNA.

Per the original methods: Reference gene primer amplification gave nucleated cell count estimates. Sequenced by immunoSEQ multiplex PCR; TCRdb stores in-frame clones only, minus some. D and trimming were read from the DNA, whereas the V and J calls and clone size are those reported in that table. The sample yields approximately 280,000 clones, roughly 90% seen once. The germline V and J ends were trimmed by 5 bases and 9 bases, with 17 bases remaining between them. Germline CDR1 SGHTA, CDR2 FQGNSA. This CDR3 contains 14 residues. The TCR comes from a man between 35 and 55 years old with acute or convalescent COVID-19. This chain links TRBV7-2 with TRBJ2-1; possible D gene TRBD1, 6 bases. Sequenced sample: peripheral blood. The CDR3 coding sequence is TGTGCCAGCAGCAGGGAAGAGTGGGACATTGAGCAGTTCTTC. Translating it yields CASSREEWDIEQFF. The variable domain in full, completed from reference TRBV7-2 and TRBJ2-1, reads GAGVSQSPSNKVTEKGKDVELRCDPISGHTALYWYRQSLGQGLEFLIYFQGNSAPDKSGLPSDRFSAERTGGSVSTLTIQRTQQEDSAVYLCASSREEWDIEQFFGPGTRLTVL.